This section outlines one TCR beta chain sequence together with its context. Here immunoSEQ multiplex PCR was the method, and the copy in TCRdb shows in-frame clones only, minus some. The repertoire holds around 450,000 clones, with roughly 85% as singletons. V lost 0 bases and J lost 4, with 13 bases in between. The CDR3 consists of 17 residues. Germline loops: CDR1 MRHNA, CDR2 SNTAGT. This sample stems from a study of blood T cell repertoires in COVID-19. V and J are TRBV6-4 and TRBJ1-6; D gene uncertain. What was sequenced was PBMCs or T cells enriched from blood (not recorded which). The TCR comes from a young woman with acute COVID-19. The CDR3 loop reads CASSDSIGGSYNSPLHF. The CDR3 nucleotides read TGTGCCAGCAGTGACTCGATTGGCGGATCTTATAATTCACCCCTCCACTTT.